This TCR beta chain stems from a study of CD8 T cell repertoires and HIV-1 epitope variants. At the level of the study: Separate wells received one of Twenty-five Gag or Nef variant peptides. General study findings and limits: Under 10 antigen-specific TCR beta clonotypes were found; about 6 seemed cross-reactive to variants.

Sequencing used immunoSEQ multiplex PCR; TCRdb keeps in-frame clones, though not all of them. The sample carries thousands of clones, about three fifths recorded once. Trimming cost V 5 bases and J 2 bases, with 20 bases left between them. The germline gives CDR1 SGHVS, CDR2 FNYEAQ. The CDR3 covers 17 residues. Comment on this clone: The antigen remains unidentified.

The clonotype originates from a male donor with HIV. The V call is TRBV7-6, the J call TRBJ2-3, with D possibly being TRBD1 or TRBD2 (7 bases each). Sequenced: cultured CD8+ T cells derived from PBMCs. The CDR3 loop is CASSTPRGGGFTDTQYF. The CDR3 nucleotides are TGTGCCAGCAGCACCCCCCGGGGAGGGGGCTTCACAGATACGCAGTATTTT.